This T cell receptor beta chain derives from a study of blood T cell repertoires in COVID-19. TCRdb keeps only in-frame clones here, not all; method: immunoSEQ multiplex PCR. In the table there are nearly 250,000 clones, approximately 82% of which are singletons. V was clipped by 7 bases and J by 2 bases; unmatched bases: 11. The CDR3 extends over 15 amino acids. Germline V gene data show CDR1 as MNHNY and CDR2 as SVGAGI (reference sequence). The chain uses TRBV6-6 and TRBJ2-7; 7 nucleotides align to TRBD1. Input material: peripheral blood. The TCR comes from a woman of 80 years or more with acute or convalescent COVID-19. The CDR3 sequence is CASKARTGETYEQYF. The CDR3 DNA reads as TGTGCCAGCAAAGCAAGAACAGGGGAAACCTACGAGCAGTACTTC.